These T cell receptor beta chains were read from a single sample in a study of cytomegalovirus exposure and HLA in healthy donors. The table came from immunoSEQ multiplex PCR; TCRdb's copy has only in-frame clones and leaves some out. Of around 100,000 clones listed, roughly 70% are singletons. The sample taken for sequencing was PBMCs. The receptors derive from a young woman in good health and CMV-seronegative. Both conserved end residues are part of each CDR3. A D gene is named only where the DNA matches it firmly. The size of a clone is reported for some rows only, either as once, few or many, or as a class for expanded clones.

j_call d_call clone_size v_call cdr3_aa cdr3_nt
TRBJ1-2 TRBD1 . TRBV29-1 CSVDSPGQGANPF TGCAGCGTTGATTCACCGGGACAGGGGGCGAACCCCTTC
TRBJ2-1 TRBD1 . TRBV5-1 CASSLKGGTGVYNEQFF TGCGCCAGCAGCTTGAAAGGCGGGACAGGGGTATACAATGAGCAGTTCTTC
TRBJ2-3 . . TRBV6-5 CASSYSGRGDTQYF TGTGCCAGCAGTTACTCAGGCAGGGGAGATACGCAGTATTTT
TRBJ2-2 TRBD1 . TRBV6-6 CASSYDTGAGTGELFF TGTGCCAGCAGTTACGATACAGGGGCGGGCACCGGGGAGCTGTTTTTT
TRBJ1-2 . . TRBV6-6 CASSYVGDPSYGYTF TGTGCCAGCAGTTACGTGGGAGACCCAAGCTATGGCTACACCTTC
TRBJ1-1 . . TRBV4-2 CASSQGTTALMNTEAFF TGTGCCAGCAGCCAAGGTACGACAGCCCTTATGAACACTGAAGCTTTCTTT
TRBJ1-1 . . TRBV5-5 CASSWAGGFNTEAFF TGTGCCAGCAGCTGGGCGGGGGGCTTTAACACTGAAGCTTTCTTT
TRBJ2-2 TRBD2 . TRBV19 CASTSMREGRAGELFF TGTGCCAGTACCTCGATGCGGGAGGGCCGAGCCGGGGAGCTGTTTTTT
TRBJ2-3 . few TRBV6-4 CASSDSPGSTDTQYF TGTGCCAGCAGTGACTCTCCCGGGAGCACAGATACGCAGTATTTT
TRBJ1-2 TRBD1 . TRBV7-9 CASSFTGVDNTF TGTGCCAGCAGCTTTACAGGGGTTGACAACACCTTC
TRBJ2-3 TRBD1 . TRBV5-1 CASSSGPQGENTDTQYF TGCGCCAGCAGCTCCGGCCCACAGGGGGAAAACACAGATACGCAGTATTTT
TRBJ1-5 . . TRBV6-1 CASSEYPGTGNQPQHF TGTGCCAGCAGTGAATACCCCGGGACTGGCAATCAGCCCCAGCATTTT
TRBJ1-2 . few TRBV18 CASSPGAPQGGYTF TGTGCCAGCTCACCAGGGGCGCCCCAAGGGGGCTACACCTTC
TRBJ2-1 TRBD1 . TRBV5-4 CASSSPGTGVNEQFF TGTGCCAGCAGCTCCCCCGGGACAGGCGTGAATGAGCAGTTCTTC
TRBJ2-7 . . TRBV7-7 CASSFGGGEQQYF TGTGCCAGCAGCTTCGGGGGTGGGGAACAGCAGTACTTC
TRBJ2-1 TRBD1 few TRBV5-1 CASSPHTGTGSNEQFF TGCGCCAGCAGCCCTCACACCGGGACAGGGAGCAATGAGCAGTTCTTC
TRBJ2-3 . . TRBV7-9 CASTNGGRYTDTQYF TGTGCCAGCACCAATGGGGGCAGATACACAGATACGCAGTATTTT
TRBJ2-3 . . TRBV7-9 CASTATADTQYF TGTGCCAGCACAGCAACAGCAGATACGCAGTATTTT
TRBJ1-1 TRBD1 few TRBV25-1 CASSEGQGTEAFF TGTGCCAGCAGTGAAGGACAGGGGACTGAAGCTTTCTTT
TRBJ2-7 TRBD2 . TRBV7-2 CASSLSGGVRGEQHF TGTGCCAGCAGCTTAAGTGGGGGGGTCCGGGGCGAGCAGCACTTC
TRBJ2-6 . . TRBV18 CASSPPDSGANVLTF TGTGCCAGCTCACCGCCAGACTCTGGGGCCAACGTCCTGACTTTC
TRBJ2-2 TRBD1 . TRBV4-2 CASSQGGGTGDTGELFF TGTGCCAGCAGCCAAGGAGGGGGGACAGGGGACACCGGGGAGCTGTTTTTT
TRBJ2-3 TRBD1 once TRBV15 CATSSLGQGRADTQYF TGTGCCACCAGCAGCCTGGGACAGGGTCGGGCAGATACGCAGTATTTT
TRBJ1-2 TRBD1 few TRBV28 CASSLDGTGRGYTF TGTGCCAGCAGTTTAGATGGGACAGGGAGAGGCTACACCTTC
TRBJ1-2 . . TRBV4-2 CASSLTQDTRGVSYGYTF TGTGCCAGCAGCCTAACTCAGGACACCAGGGGCGTGAGCTATGGCTACACCTTC
TRBJ1-1 . . TRBV30 CAWGVVEGTEAFF TGTGCCTGGGGAGTTGTGGAGGGAACTGAAGCTTTCTTT
TRBJ1-1 . . TRBV30 CAWSVRAGGAFF TGTGCCTGGAGTGTACGGGCAGGAGGAGCTTTCTTT
TRBJ2-7 . . TRBV11-2 CASSLGLGTPRYEQYF TGTGCCAGCAGCTTGGGGTTAGGGACACCACGCTACGAGCAGTACTTC
TRBJ2-5 . few TRBV29-1 CSGTPYSRETQYF TGCAGCGGGACACCCTACTCGAGGGAGACCCAGTACTTC
TRBJ2-2 TRBD2 once TRBV7-7 CASSRGLAAGELFF TGTGCCAGCAGCCGGGGACTAGCGGCCGGGGAGCTGTTTTTT
TRBJ1-1 TRBD1 . TRBV19 CASSTGTGRLRSEAFF TGTGCCAGTAGTACCGGGACAGGGAGGCTAAGATCTGAAGCTTTCTTT
TRBJ1-1 . few TRBV27 CASSLFNSGAEAFF TGTGCCAGCAGTCTATTCAACTCAGGCGCTGAAGCTTTCTTT
TRBJ1-5 TRBD1 . TRBV5-6 CASSSWDRSNQPQHF TGTGCCAGCAGCTCCTGGGACAGGAGCAATCAGCCCCAGCATTTT
TRBJ2-3 . . TRBV29-1 CSVAPGLTGDTQYF TGCAGCGTTGCCCCAGGGCTGACGGGTGATACGCAGTATTTT
TRBJ1-5 TRBD1 . TRBV5-6 CASSGRTGNQPQHF TGTGCCAGCAGCGGACGGACAGGGAATCAGCCCCAGCATTTT
TRBJ2-7 TRBD1 . TRBV29-1 CSVEGTGDYEQYF TGCAGCGTTGAAGGGACAGGGGATTACGAGCAGTACTTC
TRBJ2-7 TRBD1 . TRBV14 CASSWTGGPYEQYF TGTGCCAGCAGCTGGACAGGGGGCCCCTACGAGCAGTACTTC
TRBJ1-4 TRBD1 . TRBV9 CASSPPSGTGLEKLFF TGTGCCAGCAGCCCACCCTCTGGGACAGGGCTTGAAAAACTGTTTTTT
TRBJ1-4 . few TRBV4-3 CASSPQGTSTNEKLFF TGCGCCAGCAGCCCCCAGGGGACCTCAACTAATGAAAAACTGTTTTTT
TRBJ2-2 . . TRBV5-1 CASSLGSLTGELFF TGCGCCAGCAGCTTGGGGAGCCTTACCGGGGAGCTGTTTTTT
TRBJ1-2 TRBD1 . TRBV27 CASSFDRDYGYTF TGTGCCAGCAGTTTTGACAGGGACTATGGCTACACCTTC
TRBJ1-1 . . TRBV29-1 CSAAWGDTEAFF TGCAGCGCTGCATGGGGGGACACTGAAGCTTTCTTT
TRBJ1-1 . . TRBV30 CAWSPRGEAFF TGTGCCTGGAGTCCCCGAGGCGAAGCTTTCTTT
TRBJ1-5 . . TRBV19 CASSIESFNQPQHF TGTGCCAGTAGTATAGAGAGCTTCAATCAGCCCCAGCATTTT
TRBJ1-4 TRBD1 . TRBV30 CAWSASQGTEKLFF TGTGCCTGGAGTGCCTCACAGGGGACTGAAAAACTGTTTTTT